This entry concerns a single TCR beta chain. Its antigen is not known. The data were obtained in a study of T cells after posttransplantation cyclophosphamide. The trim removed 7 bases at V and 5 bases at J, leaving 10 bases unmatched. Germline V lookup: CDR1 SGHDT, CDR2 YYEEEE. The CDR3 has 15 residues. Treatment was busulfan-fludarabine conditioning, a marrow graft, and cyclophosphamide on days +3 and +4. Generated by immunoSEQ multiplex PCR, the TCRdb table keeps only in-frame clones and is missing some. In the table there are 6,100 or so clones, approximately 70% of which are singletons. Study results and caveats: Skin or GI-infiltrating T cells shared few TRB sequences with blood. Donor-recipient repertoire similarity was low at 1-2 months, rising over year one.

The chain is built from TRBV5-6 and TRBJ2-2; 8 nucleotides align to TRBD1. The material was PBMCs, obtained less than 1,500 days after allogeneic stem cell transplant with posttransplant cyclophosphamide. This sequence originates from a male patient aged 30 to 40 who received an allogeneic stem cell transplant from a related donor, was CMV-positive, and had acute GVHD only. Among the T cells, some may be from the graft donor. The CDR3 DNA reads TGTGCCAGCTCTAAGGACAACAGGGGGACCGGGGAGCTGTTTTTT. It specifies CASSKDNRGTGELFF.